These 8 T cell receptor beta chains share one sample of origin, sequenced in a study of blood T cell repertoires in COVID-19. Here immunoSEQ multiplex PCR was the method, and the copy in TCRdb shows in-frame clones only, minus some. The sample shows 180,000 or so clones, approximately 80% of them seen only once. The sample comprised peripheral blood. These receptors were obtained from a man in his fifties who had recovered from COVID-19.

The rearrangement uses TRBV6-5 and TRBJ1-2, with 8 bases aligning to TRBD1. The J segment lost 2 bases and the V segment lost 5 bases, leaving 7 bases of the junction unmatched. The CDR3 totals 15 residues. CDR1 MNHEY and CDR2 SVGAGI come from the germline V gene. CDR3 in amino acids: CASSRTGSHNYGYTF. The CDR3, as DNA: TGTGCCAGCAGTAGGACAGGGAGCCACAACTATGGCTACACCTTC.

V is TRBV5-4 and J is TRBJ2-3, with TRBD2 matching over 10 bases. This CDR3 is built from 15 residues. With 3 bases clipped from V and 4 bases from J, the junction kept 5 bases outside the gene matches. Germline-derived CDR1 and CDR2 are SGHNT and YYREEE (reference sequence). The CDR3 DNA reads as TGTGCCAGCAGCTCGGAGCGGGAGGGCCCAGATACGCAGTATTTT. Translating gives CASSSEREGPDTQYF.

This sequence joins TRBV24-1 and TRBJ2-5, with 9 bases aligning to TRBD2. The junction had 12 bases not matched to a gene; V was cut back by 3 bases and J by 5 bases. Germline assignment: CDR1 KGHDR and CDR2 SFDVKD. The CDR3 sequence is 17 residues long. The CDR3 protein is CATSDSDPGLAWETQYF. The CDR3 DNA follows: TGTGCCACCAGTGATAGCGACCCGGGACTAGCATGGGAGACCCAGTACTTC.

The J gene is TRBJ2-7, the V gene TRBV6-2 or TRBV6-3, with D possibly being TRBD1 (6 bases). CDR3 size: 16 residues. V was clipped by 0 bases and J by 3 bases, with 15 bases between them. Germline assignment: CDR1 MNHEY and CDR2 SVGEGT. The DNA of the CDR3 is TGTGCCAGCAGTTACTCCGCCGGGACACCTAACTACGAGCAGTACTTC. Translation: CASSYSAGTPNYEQYF.

The chain couples TRBV19 to TRBJ1-5; D is unresolved. Per the germline V gene, CDR1 is LNHDA and CDR2 is SQIVND (reference sequence). Deletions cut 3 bases from V and 5 bases from J, with 14 bases between. The CDR3 totals 15 residues. The CDR3 sequence: CASSMLPRADQPQHF. In DNA, the CDR3 is TGTGCCAGTAGTATGTTGCCTCGCGCGGATCAGCCCCAGCATTTT.

This clone was found a few times. The chain recombines TRBV5-1 with TRBJ2-1, with 12 bases aligning to TRBD2. After removal of 0 bases from V and 13 bases from J, the junction contained 2 bases not matched to a gene. The germline gives CDR1 SGHRS, CDR2 YFSETQ. The CDR3 loop spans 13 amino acids. The chain's CDR3 is CASSLGLAGAQFF. DNA of the CDR3: TGCGCCAGCAGCTTGGGACTAGCGGGAGCTCAGTTCTTC.

This clone was recorded a few times. DNA for the CDR3: TGTGCCTGGAGAAAACTAGCGGGAGAGTCCGGGGAGCTGTTTTTT. It codes for CAWRKLAGESGELFF. The J gene is TRBJ2-2, the V gene TRBV30; 11 bases are shared with TRBD2. The CDR3 runs 15 residues. Germline values: CDR1 GTSNPN, CDR2 SVGIG (reference sequence). The V segment lost 3 bases and the J segment 6 bases; nucleotides outside the gene matches: 6. The entire variable domain, with the rest obtained from reference TRBV30 and TRBJ2-2, is as follows: SQTIHQWPATLVQPVGSPLSLECTVEGTSNPNLYWYRQAAGRGLQLLFYSVGIGQISSEVPQNLSASRPQDRQFILSSKKLLLSDSGFYLCAWRKLAGESGELFFGEGSRLTVL.

The gene calls are TRBV2 and TRBJ1-5; possibly TRBD1 for D (5 bases). CDR1 SNHLY and CDR2 FYNNEI come from the germline V gene. The CDR3 has 15 amino acids. The V and J ends lost 7 bases and 0 bases respectively, with 13 bases between them. The CDR3 coding sequence is TGTGCCAGCAACCAAGCGGGGGATAGCAATCAGCCCCAGCATTTT. Protein sequence: CASNQAGDSNQPQHF. The full variable domain, rest sourced from reference TRBV2 and TRBJ1-5, is EPEVTQTPSHQVTQMGQEVILRCVPISNHLYFYWYRQILGQKVEFLVSFYNNEISEKSEIFDDQFSVERPDGSNFTLKIRSTKLEDSAMYFCASNQAGDSNQPQHFGDGTRLSIL.